The 20 T cell receptor beta chains presented below share a single source sample, sequenced in a study of CD8+ T cells in alopecia areata. Sequencing templates came from extracted RNA that was reverse transcribed into cDNA. TCRdb's copy holds only in-frame clones and misses some; the assay was immunoSEQ multiplex PCR. This table has 90,000 to 120,000 clones, under 60% appearing once. Sequenced sample: NKG2D-low CD8+ T cells sorted from blood. The receptors derive from a human donor with alopecia areata.

The chain joins TRBV25-1 to TRBJ2-1, with D hard to call. Germline assignment: CDR1 MGHDK and CDR2 SYGVNS. The CDR3 loop spans 12 amino acids. The V end was cut by 5 bases, the J end by 5 bases, with 7 bases between. DNA for the CDR3: TGTGCCAGCAGTAAAGGGAACAATGAGCAGTTCTTC. It encodes CASSKGNNEQFF.

In its sample, this clone was seen a few times. This chain joins TRBV14 and TRBJ2-1; D not certain. This CDR3 spans 13 amino acids. The V gene's germline CDR1 is SGHDN and CDR2 FVKESK. V dropped 0 bases and J dropped 10 bases, with 10 bases sitting between them. The CDR3 region is CASSQDPGWEQFF. CDR3 sequence (DNA): TGTGCCAGCAGCCAAGATCCGGGTTGGGAGCAGTTCTTC.

The chain uses TRBV10-1 and TRBJ2-3; 8 positions agree with TRBD2. This CDR3 has 16 residues. From germline, CDR1 is WNHNN and CDR2 SYGVQD (reference sequence). With V trimmed by 3 bases and J by 0 bases, 5 bases remained unmatched. The CDR3 reads CASSELASGSTDTQYF. The CDR3 nucleotides are TGCGCCAGCAGTGAACTAGCTAGCGGGAGCACAGATACGCAGTATTTT.

This chain uses TRBV5-1 with TRBJ2-2, with TRBD1 matching 7 bases. Germline CDR1 reads SGHRS; CDR2 reads YFSETQ. This CDR3 is 16 amino acids long. V shed 4 bases, J shed 5 bases, and the junction held 11 bases outside the gene matches. As DNA, the CDR3 is TGCGCCAGCAGCCCAACCGACAGGGTACGGACCGGGGAGCTGTTTTTT. Amino acid sequence: CASSPTDRVRTGELFF.

As concerns this clone: Mismatch with germline at one junction end may stem from a read error. This rearrangement joins TRBV7-3 to TRBJ1-1; D remains ambiguous. CDR1 is SGHTA, CDR2 FQGTGA, per germline. The CDR3 consists of 14 residues. The CDR3 sequence is CASSLNPANTKAFF. The DNA of the CDR3 is TGTGCCAGCAGCTTAAACCCAGCGAACACTAAAGCTTTCTTT.

This chain connects TRBV6-6 to TRBJ2-4; 7 bases are shared with TRBD1. Germline trimming cut 2 bases from V and 12 bases from J; bases unmatched to any gene: 4. The germline V gene has CDR1 MNHNY and CDR2 SVGAGI (reference sequence). The CDR3 has 12 residues. The CDR3 loop is CASSYLTGDQYF. In DNA, the CDR3 is TGTGCCAGCAGTTACCTCACAGGGGATCAGTACTTC.

The chain employs TRBV11-2 and TRBJ2-5; the match to TRBD2 covers 8 bases. V was pared by 5 bases and J by 5 bases, with 7 bases of the junction left unmatched. The CDR3 is made up of 14 amino acids. Looked up from germline, CDR1 is SGHAT and CDR2 is FQNNGV. CDR3 in DNA: TGTGCCAGCAGCAGGAGCGGGAGCAGTGAGACCCAGTACTTC. Translating it yields CASSRSGSSETQYF. Together with reference TRBV11-2 and TRBJ2-5, the CDR3 gives the full variable domain: EAGVAQSPRYKIIEKRQSVAFWCNPISGHATLYWYQQILGQGPKLLIQFQNNGVVDDSQLPKDRFSAERLKGVDSTLKIQPAKLEDSAVYLCASSRSGSSETQYFGPGTRLLVL.

The table lists this clone with a count of one. The chain couples TRBV11-2 to TRBJ2-1; the match to TRBD2 covers 8 bases. CDR3 length: 19 residues. Germline V gene sequence: CDR1 SGHAT, CDR2 FQNNGV. The V segment lost 5 bases and the J segment 8 bases; nucleotides outside the gene matches: 23. CDR3 sequence: CASSLRSGTSGRSGHEQFF. The CDR3 coding sequence is TGTGCCAGCAGCCTAAGATCGGGTACTAGCGGCAGATCAGGCCATGAGCAGTTCTTC.

The genes are TRBV28 and TRBJ1-2; TRBD1 matches 7 bases. There are 15 residues in the CDR3. Losses at the gene ends were 5 bases for V and 8 bases for J; bases not matched to a gene: 14. The germline V gene encodes CDR1 MDHEN and CDR2 SYDVKM. CDR3 residues: CASSVPGTAPIGYTF. The CDR3 DNA is TGTGCCAGCAGTGTACCCGGGACAGCCCCGATCGGCTACACCTTC.

This clone was seen more than once but under ten times. The chain links TRBV7-6 to TRBJ2-1; TRBD1 might be the D (6 bases). This CDR3 has 14 residues. V was trimmed by 0 bases and J by 9 bases, leaving 12 bases between them. Germline-derived CDR1 and CDR2 are SGHVS and FNYEAQ. The CDR3 loop reads CASSLASLGGEQFF. The CDR3, as DNA: TGTGCCAGCAGCTTAGCGTCGTTAGGGGGTGAGCAGTTCTTC.

This chain connects TRBV2 to TRBJ1-2, with D possibly matching TRBD1 (5 bases). V lost 2 bases, J lost 4 bases, and 11 bases lay in between. Germline lookup yields CDR1 SNHLY and CDR2 FYNNEI. CDR3 length: 14 amino acids. CDR3 in amino acids: CASSEIPGTYGYTF. Here the CDR3 DNA reads TGTGCCAGCAGTGAAATTCCAGGGACCTATGGCTACACCTTC.

This clone was counted a few times. The chain recombines TRBV13 with TRBJ2-1, with D perhaps matching TRBD2 (6 bases). The germline V and J ends were trimmed by 5 bases and 10 bases, with 12 bases remaining between them. This CDR3 is 12 amino acids long. Looked up from germline, CDR1 is PRHDT and CDR2 is FYEKMQ (reference sequence). CDR3 bases: TGTGCCAGCAGCGCGGTGCGGGACGAGCAGTTCTTC. This encodes CASSAVRDEQFF.

The rearrangement uses TRBV6-5 and TRBJ2-5, with 8 bases aligning to TRBD2. V shed 6 bases and J 2 bases; nucleotides not matched to a gene: 8. Germline V gene data show CDR1 as MNHEY and CDR2 as SVGAGI. This CDR3 has 15 residues. CDR3: CASRVLAGGQETQYF. For the CDR3, the DNA is TGTGCCAGCAGGGTTTTGGCGGGAGGTCAAGAGACCCAGTACTTC.

This chain joins TRBV27 and TRBJ2-3; 13 bases fit TRBD2. Germline lookup yields CDR1 MNHEY and CDR2 SMNVEV (reference sequence). This CDR3 is 17 amino acids long. After removal of 4 bases from V and 3 bases from J, the junction contained 7 bases not matched to a gene. The CDR3 sequence: CASSSPQTSGRTDTQYF. CDR3 in DNA: TGTGCCAGCAGTTCCCCTCAGACTAGCGGGAGGACAGATACGCAGTATTTT.

This clone was observed a few times. J is TRBJ2-1 and V is TRBV21-1; the DNA was not used to check the table's D call, TRBD2. TRBV21-1 is a documented pseudogene. The CDR3 has 18 residues. Here the CDR3 DNA reads TGTGCCAGCAGCAGCCCCAGCCCGGGAGATCTTGGAGGCAATGAGCAGTTCTTC. This sequence encodes CASSSPSPGDLGGNEQFF.

The chain has TRBV7-6 and TRBJ2-7; D ambiguous. CDR3 size: 11 residues. CDR1 and CDR2 from the germline V gene are SGHVS and FNYEAQ. The V gene lost 4 bases and the J gene lost 7 bases, with 8 bases spanning the gap. This CDR3 is CASSSLGEQYF. The CDR3 DNA follows: TGTGCCAGCAGCTCCTTAGGGGAGCAGTACTTC.

The V gene is TRBV6-6, the J gene TRBJ1-5; 7 bases are a match to TRBD1. V gave up 6 bases and J gave up 3 bases; unmatched junction bases: 8. The CDR3 spans 15 residues. Germline CDR1 is MNHNY and CDR2 is SVGAGI (reference sequence). CDR3 sequence (DNA): TGTGCCAGCAGCCCCGGGACAGACCTCAATCAGCCCCAGCATTTT. Amino acids: CASSPGTDLNQPQHF.

The chain has TRBV10-3 and TRBJ2-7; a weak D match, TRBD1 (6 bases). Trimming cost V 7 bases and J 6 bases, with 16 bases left between them. CDR3 length equals 13 residues. CDR1 is ENHRY and CDR2 is SYGVKD in the germline V gene. CDR3 protein: CAIMGSGVSEQYF. The CDR3 DNA reads as TGTGCCATCATGGGGTCAGGGGTGTCCGAGCAGTACTTC.

The chain employs TRBV6-6 and TRBJ2-5, with 9 bases that match TRBD1. After removal of 6 bases from V and 5 bases from J, the junction contained 10 bases not matched to a gene. Germline V CDR1 and CDR2: MNHNY, SVGAGI (reference sequence). The CDR3 loop spans 15 amino acids. The CDR3 loop reads CASSPGQGLSETQYF. As DNA, the CDR3 is TGTGCCAGCAGCCCGGGACAGGGTCTTTCGGAGACCCAGTACTTC.

This clone was seen a handful of times. CDR3 residues: CASSPGGRYEQYF. The CDR3 nucleotides read TGTGCCAGCAGCCCAGGGGGCCGATACGAGCAGTACTTC. This sequence joins TRBV7-9 and TRBJ2-7, with 8 nucleotides matching TRBD1. After removal of 5 bases from V and 4 bases from J, the junction contained 4 bases not matched to a gene. Germline loops: CDR1 SEHNR, CDR2 FQNEAQ (reference sequence). The CDR3 has 13 amino acids. Filled out from reference TRBV7-9 and TRBJ2-7, the complete variable domain reads DTGVSQNPRHKITKRGQNVTFRCDPISEHNRLYWYRQTLGQGPEFLTYFQNEAQLEKSRLLSDRFSAERPKGSFSTLEIQRTEQGDSAMYLCASSPGGRYEQYFGPGTRLTVT.